The T cell receptor beta chain under discussion was sequenced for a study of OX40 agonist ivuxolimab in advanced cancers. Comment on this clone: Its cognate antigen is unknown.

Germline-derived CDR1 and CDR2 are SGHTA and FQGNSA. The CDR3 runs 14 residues. V was trimmed by 2 bases and J by 4 bases, leaving 8 bases between them. Using immunoSEQ multiplex PCR, the repertoire was profiled, and TCRdb retains in-frame clones only, with some absent. The sample has roughly 97,000 clones; roughly 89% are singletons. Study conclusions and caveats: Clonal expansion by week 6 occurred in CD4+ and CD8+ blood T cells (at 0.1 to 3.0 mg/kg). Some patients who did not respond also had low normalized T-cell clonal expansion. Expanded clones belonging to CD8+ T cells outnumbered, on average, those of CD4+.

This rearrangement joins TRBV7-2 to TRBJ2-2; D is undetermined. This TCR derives from an adult with an advanced solid tumor such as melanoma, head and neck, liver or kidney cancer. Sequencing used CD4+ or CD8+ T cells sorted from blood, obtained in a trial of the OX40 agonist ivuxolimab. CDR3 loop: CASSLTDRTGELFF. Written as DNA, the CDR3 is TGTGCCAGCAGCTTAACGGACCGCACCGGGGAGCTGTTTTTT.